This T cell receptor beta chain was recovered during a study of Graves' ophthalmopathy and Graves' hyperthyroidism. Study-wide background: Ophthalmopathy not arising within 18 months of follow-up defined hyperthyroidism as stable. Notes on the study in general: Blood contained most expanded thyroid clonotypes exceeding 0.001 frequency. Classification of ophthalmopathy versus stable hyperthyroidism by a 13-signature model yielded approximately 90% sensitivity and just under 84% specificity.

Amplified TCR beta CDR3 regions were obtained using RNA transcripts as template. HTBI-primed first-round RT-PCR preceded second-round multiplex PCR. Using its own MiXCR run on the multiplex PCR reads, TCRdb lists one record per CDR3 protein. The sample consists of over a million distinct CDR3 sequences, less than 45% of them appearing once. In this sample, this clonotype turned up a few times. Its specificity is unknown. The germline V and J ends were trimmed by 6 bases and 1 base, with 16 bases remaining between them. Per the germline V gene, CDR1 is MNHEY and CDR2 is SVGAGI. The CDR3 covers 15 residues.

The sequence came from an adult man with Graves' hyperthyroidism. Input material: peripheral blood or thyroid tissue (not recorded which). The chain joins TRBV6-5 to TRBJ2-7; maybe TRBD2 (6 bases). CDR3 region: CASSRWGDGSYEQYF. The CDR3 DNA sequence: TGTGCCAGCAGCCGCTGGGGGGACGGATCCTACGAGCAGTACTTC.